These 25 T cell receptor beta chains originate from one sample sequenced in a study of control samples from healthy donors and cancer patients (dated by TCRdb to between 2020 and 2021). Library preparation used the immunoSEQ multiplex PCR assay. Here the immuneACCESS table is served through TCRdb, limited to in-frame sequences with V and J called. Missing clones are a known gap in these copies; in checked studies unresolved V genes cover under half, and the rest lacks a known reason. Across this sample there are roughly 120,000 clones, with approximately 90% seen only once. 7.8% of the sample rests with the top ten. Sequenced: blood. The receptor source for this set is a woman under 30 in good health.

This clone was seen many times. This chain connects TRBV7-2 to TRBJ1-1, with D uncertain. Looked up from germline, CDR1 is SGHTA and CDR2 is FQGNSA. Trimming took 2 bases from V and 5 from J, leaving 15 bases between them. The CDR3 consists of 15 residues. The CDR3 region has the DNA TGTGCCAGCAGCTTACAATCTGGATTGGGGACTGAAGCTTTCTTT. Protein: CASSLQSGLGTEAFF.

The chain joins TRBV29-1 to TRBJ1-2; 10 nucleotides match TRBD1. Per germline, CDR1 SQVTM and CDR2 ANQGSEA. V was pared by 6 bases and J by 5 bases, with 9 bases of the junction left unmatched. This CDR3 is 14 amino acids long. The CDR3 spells CSVDPGQGPYGYTF. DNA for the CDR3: TGCAGCGTAGACCCGGGACAGGGGCCTTATGGCTACACCTTC.

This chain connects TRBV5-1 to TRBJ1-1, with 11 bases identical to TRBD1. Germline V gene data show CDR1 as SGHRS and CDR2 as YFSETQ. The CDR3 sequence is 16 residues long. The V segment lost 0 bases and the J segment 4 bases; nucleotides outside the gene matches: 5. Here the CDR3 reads CASSLGSGTGGTEAFF. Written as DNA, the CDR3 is TGCGCCAGCAGCTTGGGTTCCGGGACAGGGGGCACTGAAGCTTTCTTT. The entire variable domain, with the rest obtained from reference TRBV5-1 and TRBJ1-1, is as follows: KAGVTQTPRYLIKTRGQQVTLSCSPISGHRSVSWYQQTPGQGLQFLFEYFSETQRNKGNFPGRFSGRQFSNSRSEMNVSTLELGDSALYLCASSLGSGTGGTEAFFGQGTRLTVV.

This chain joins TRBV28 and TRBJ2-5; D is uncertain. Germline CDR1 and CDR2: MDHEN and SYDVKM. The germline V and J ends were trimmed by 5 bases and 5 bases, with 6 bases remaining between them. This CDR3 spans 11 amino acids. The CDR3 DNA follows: TGTGCCAGCAGTCGTAGGGAGACCCAGTACTTC. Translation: CASSRRETQYF.

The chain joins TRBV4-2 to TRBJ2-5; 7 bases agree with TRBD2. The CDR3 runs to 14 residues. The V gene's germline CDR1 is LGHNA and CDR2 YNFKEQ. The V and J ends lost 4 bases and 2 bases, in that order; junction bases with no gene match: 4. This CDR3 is CASSPTGLQETQYF. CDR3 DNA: TGTGCCAGCAGCCCCACGGGACTACAAGAGACCCAGTACTTC.

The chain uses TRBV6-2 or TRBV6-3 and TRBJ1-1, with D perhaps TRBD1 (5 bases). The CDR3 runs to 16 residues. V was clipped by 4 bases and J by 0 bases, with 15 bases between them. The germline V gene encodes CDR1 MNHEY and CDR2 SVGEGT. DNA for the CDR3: TGTGCCAGCAGTTGGCCCGGGGGTCCCTTGAACACTGAAGCTTTCTTT. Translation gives CASSWPGGPLNTEAFF.

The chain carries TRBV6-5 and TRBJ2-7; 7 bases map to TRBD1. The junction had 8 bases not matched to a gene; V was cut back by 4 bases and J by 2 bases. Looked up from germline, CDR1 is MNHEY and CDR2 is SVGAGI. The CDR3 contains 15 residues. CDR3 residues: CASSSLTGITYEQYF. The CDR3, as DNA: TGTGCCAGCAGTTCGCTGACAGGGATCACCTACGAGCAGTACTTC.

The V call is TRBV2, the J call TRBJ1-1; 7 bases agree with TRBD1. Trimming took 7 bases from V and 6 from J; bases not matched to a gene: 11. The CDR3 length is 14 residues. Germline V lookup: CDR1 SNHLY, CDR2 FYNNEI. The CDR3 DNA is TGTGCCAGCAAGAGGTCAGGGGGGACTTCTGAAGCTTTCTTT. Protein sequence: CASKRSGGTSEAFF. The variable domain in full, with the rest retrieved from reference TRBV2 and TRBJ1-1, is EPEVTQTPSHQVTQMGQEVILRCVPISNHLYFYWYRQILGQKVEFLVSFYNNEISEKSEIFDDQFSVERPDGSNFTLKIRSTKLEDSAMYFCASKRSGGTSEAFFGQGTRLTVV.

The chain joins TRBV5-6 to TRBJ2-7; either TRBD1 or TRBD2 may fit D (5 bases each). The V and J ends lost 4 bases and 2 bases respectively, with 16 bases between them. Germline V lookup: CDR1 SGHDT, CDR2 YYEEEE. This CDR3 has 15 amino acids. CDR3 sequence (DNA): TGTGCCAGCAGCCGAATCCGGGACGATCCCTACGAGCAGTACTTC. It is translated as CASSRIRDDPYEQYF.

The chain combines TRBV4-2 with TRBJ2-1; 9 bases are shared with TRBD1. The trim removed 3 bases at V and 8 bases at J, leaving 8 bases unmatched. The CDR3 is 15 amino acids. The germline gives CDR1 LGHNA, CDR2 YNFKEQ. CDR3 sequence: CASSQGTGRWDEQFF. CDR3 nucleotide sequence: TGTGCCAGCAGCCAGGGGACAGGGAGATGGGATGAGCAGTTCTTC.

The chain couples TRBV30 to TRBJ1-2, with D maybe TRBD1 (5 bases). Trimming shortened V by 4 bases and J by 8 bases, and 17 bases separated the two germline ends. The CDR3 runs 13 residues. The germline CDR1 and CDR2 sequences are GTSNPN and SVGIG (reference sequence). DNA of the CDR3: TGTGCCTGGAACCCGGGGGGTCAGGGAGGCTACACCTTC. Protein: CAWNPGGQGGYTF.

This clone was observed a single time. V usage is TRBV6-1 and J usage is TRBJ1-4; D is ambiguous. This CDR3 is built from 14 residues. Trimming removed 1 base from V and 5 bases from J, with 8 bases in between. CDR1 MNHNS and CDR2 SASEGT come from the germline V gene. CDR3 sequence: CASSEDTGNEKLFF. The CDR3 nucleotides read TGTGCCAGCAGTGAAGATACGGGGAATGAAAAACTGTTTTTT.

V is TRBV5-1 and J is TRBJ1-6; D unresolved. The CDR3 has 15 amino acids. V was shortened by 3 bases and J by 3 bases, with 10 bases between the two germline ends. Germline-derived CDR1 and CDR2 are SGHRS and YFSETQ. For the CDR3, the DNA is TGCGCCAGCAGCTCGAGGGTGAACTATAATTCACCCCTCCACTTT. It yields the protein CASSSRVNYNSPLHF.

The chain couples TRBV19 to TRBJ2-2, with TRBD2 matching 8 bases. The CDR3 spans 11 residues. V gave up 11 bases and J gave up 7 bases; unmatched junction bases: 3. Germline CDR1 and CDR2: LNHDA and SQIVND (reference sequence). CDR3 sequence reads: CAGRGDGELFF. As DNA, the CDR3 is TGTGCCGGGCGGGGGGACGGGGAGCTGTTTTTT.

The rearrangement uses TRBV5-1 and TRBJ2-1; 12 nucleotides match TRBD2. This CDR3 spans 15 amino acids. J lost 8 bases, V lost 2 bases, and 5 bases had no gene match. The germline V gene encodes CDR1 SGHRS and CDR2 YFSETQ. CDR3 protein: CASSLRSSGRDEQFF. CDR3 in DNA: TGCGCCAGCAGCTTAAGGTCTAGCGGGAGGGATGAGCAGTTCTTC.

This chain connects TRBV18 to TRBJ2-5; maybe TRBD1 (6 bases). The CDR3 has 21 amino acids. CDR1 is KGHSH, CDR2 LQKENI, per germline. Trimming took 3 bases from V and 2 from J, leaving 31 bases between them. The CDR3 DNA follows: TGTGCCAGCTCACCGACCCCCTTCCCCTGGACCGACAGGCTCGAGCAAGAGACCCAGTACTTC. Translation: CASSPTPFPWTDRLEQETQYF. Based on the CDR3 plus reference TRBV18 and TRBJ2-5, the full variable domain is NAGVMQNPRHLVRRRGQEARLRCSPMKGHSHVYWYRQLPEEGLKFMVYLQKENIIDESGMPKERFSAEFPKEGPSILRIQQVVRGDSAAYFCASSPTPFPWTDRLEQETQYFGPGTRLLVL.

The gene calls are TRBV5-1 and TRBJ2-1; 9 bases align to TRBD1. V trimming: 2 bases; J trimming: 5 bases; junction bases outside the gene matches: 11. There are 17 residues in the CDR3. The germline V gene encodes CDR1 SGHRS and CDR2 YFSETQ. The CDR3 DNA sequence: TGCGCCAGCAGCTTTTTCGGGACAGGGTTTGGCCACAATGAGCAGTTCTTC. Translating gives CASSFFGTGFGHNEQFF.

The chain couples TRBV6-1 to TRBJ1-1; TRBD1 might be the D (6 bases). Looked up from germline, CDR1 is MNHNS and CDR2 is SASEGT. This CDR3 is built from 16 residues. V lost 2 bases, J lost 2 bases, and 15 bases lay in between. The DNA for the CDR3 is TGTGCCAGCAGTGAAATGGGGGGCTCTTTCAACACTGAAGCTTTCTTT. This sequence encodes CASSEMGGSFNTEAFF.

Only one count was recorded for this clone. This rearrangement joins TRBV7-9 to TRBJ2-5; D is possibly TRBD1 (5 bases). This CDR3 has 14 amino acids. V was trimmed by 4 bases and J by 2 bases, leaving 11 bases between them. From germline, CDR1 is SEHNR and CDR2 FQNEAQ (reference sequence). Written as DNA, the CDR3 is TGTGCCAGCAGCTCGGACACCGCTCAAGAGACCCAGTACTTC. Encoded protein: CASSSDTAQETQYF.

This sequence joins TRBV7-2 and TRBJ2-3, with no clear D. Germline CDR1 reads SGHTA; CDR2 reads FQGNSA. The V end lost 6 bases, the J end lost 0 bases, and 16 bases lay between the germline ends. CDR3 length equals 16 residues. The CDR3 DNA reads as TGTGCCAGCAGTCCCGGAGCTTCTATTAGCACAGATACGCAGTATTTT. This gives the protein CASSPGASISTDTQYF.

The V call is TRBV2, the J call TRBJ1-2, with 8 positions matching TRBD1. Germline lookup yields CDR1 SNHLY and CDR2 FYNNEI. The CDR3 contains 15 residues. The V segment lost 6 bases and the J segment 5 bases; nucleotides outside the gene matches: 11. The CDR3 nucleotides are TGTGCCAGCAGGCCTCACAGGGGGGGACTGTATGGCTACACCTTC. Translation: CASRPHRGGLYGYTF. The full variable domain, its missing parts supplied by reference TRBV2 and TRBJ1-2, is EPEVTQTPSHQVTQMGQEVILRCVPISNHLYFYWYRQILGQKVEFLVSFYNNEISEKSEIFDDQFSVERPDGSNFTLKIRSTKLEDSAMYFCASRPHRGGLYGYTFGSGTRLTVV.

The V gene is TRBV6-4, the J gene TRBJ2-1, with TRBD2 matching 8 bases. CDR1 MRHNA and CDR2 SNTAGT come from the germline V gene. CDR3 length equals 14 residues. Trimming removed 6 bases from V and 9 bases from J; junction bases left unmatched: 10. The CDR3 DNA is TGTGCCAGCAGGCCCCGGGAGGGCCGGGGTGAGCAGTTCTTC. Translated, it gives CASRPREGRGEQFF.

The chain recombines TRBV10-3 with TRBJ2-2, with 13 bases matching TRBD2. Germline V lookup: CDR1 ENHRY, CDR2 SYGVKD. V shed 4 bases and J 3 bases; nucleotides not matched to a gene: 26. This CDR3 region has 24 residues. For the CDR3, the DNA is TGTGCCATCAGTGGATACCGACAGTATATTCCGGGACTAGCGGGAATCGAGGACACCGGGGAGCTGTTTTTT. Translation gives CAISGYRQYIPGLAGIEDTGELFF.

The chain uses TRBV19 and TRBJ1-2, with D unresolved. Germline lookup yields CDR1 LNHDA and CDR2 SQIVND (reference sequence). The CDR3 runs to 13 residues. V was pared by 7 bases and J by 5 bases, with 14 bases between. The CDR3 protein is CASKPTVTYGYTF. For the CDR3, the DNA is TGTGCCAGTAAACCTACAGTGACATATGGCTACACCTTC.

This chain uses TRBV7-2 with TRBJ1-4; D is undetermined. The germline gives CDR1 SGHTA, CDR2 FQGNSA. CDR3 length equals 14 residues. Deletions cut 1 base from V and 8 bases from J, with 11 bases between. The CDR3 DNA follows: TGTGCCAGCAGCTTAGGTCTGGGAGGGGAAAAACTGTTTTTT. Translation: CASSLGLGGEKLFF. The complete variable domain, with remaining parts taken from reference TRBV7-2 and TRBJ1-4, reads GAGVSQSPSNKVTEKGKDVELRCDPISGHTALYWYRQSLGQGLEFLIYFQGNSAPDKSGLPSDRFSAERTGGSVSTLTIQRTQQEDSAVYLCASSLGLGGEKLFFGSGTQLSVL.